The 4 T cell receptor beta chains below were found in one sample sequenced in a study of T cell responses to AZD1222 COVID-19 vaccine. The table came from immunoSEQ multiplex PCR; TCRdb's copy has only in-frame clones and leaves some out. In the table there are 120,000 to 150,000 clones, roughly 88% of which are singletons. Specimen: peripheral blood, collected on day 0 of AZD1222 vaccination. These receptors all come from an adult in good health.

This clone was recorded only once. V gene TRBV6-5 combines with J gene TRBJ1-6, with D hard to call. The CDR3 loop spans 15 amino acids. The V gene's germline CDR1 is MNHEY and CDR2 SVGAGI. V was cut by 7 bases and J by 5 bases, with 15 bases left in between. For the CDR3, the DNA is TGTGCCAGCACCACTGGGCAAGGGAATAATTCACCCCTCCACTTT. Translation: CASTTGQGNNSPLHF.

V is TRBV11-2 and J is TRBJ1-4; TRBD1 agrees at 7 bases. This CDR3 is 13 amino acids long. Looked up from germline, CDR1 is SGHAT and CDR2 is FQNNGV. V was pared by 0 bases and J by 14 bases, with 6 bases of the junction left unmatched. CDR3 in amino acids: CASSLDPRDSLFF. For the CDR3, the DNA is TGTGCCAGCAGCTTAGATCCCCGGGACAGTCTGTTTTTT.

This chain uses TRBV4-1 with TRBJ2-7; 11 bases line up with TRBD1. The CDR3 length is 17 residues. Germline V gene lookup returns CDR1 MGHRA and CDR2 YSYEKL. Trimming at V came to 0 bases and at J to 0 bases, leaving 4 bases not matched to a gene. The CDR3 nucleotides read TGCGCCAGCAGCCAAGAACCAGGGACAGGGGGCTCCTACGAGCAGTACTTC. Translation: CASSQEPGTGGSYEQYF.

This clone was observed a handful of times. This rearrangement joins TRBV29-1 to TRBJ1-5; D is perhaps TRBD1 (5 bases). V was shortened by 5 bases and J by 5 bases, with 10 bases between the two germline ends. This CDR3 region has 12 residues. Per germline, CDR1 SQVTM and CDR2 ANQGSEA. CDR3: CSVRQGHQPQHF. The CDR3 DNA is TGCAGCGTTCGGCAGGGACATCAGCCCCAGCATTTT.